This TCR beta chain emerged from a study of cytomegalovirus exposure and HLA in healthy donors. A multiplex PCR was run with 60 Vbeta primers and 13 Jbeta primers. Original methodology: A later analysis counted approximately 80 million unique TCR beta chains, around 10 million shared. TCRdb's table, derived via immunoSEQ multiplex PCR, lists solely in-frame clones and lacks some. That table supplies the V and J calls and clone size; D and trimming were determined from the DNA. Altogether under 150,000 clones are present, approximately 80% being singletons, with the ten largest covering about 2%. This CDR3 is 16 amino acids long. CDR1 GTSNPN and CDR2 SVGIG come from the germline V gene (reference sequence). V lost 2 bases, J lost 0 bases, and 6 bases stayed unmatched. Study-level findings and limits: Whilst most TCR sequences proved rare, a subset of public TCRs occurred across many donors. A later analysis linked a missense DCLRE1C variant to TCR beta V- and J-gene trimming. Common viral pathogens seemed, in a later analysis, to connect with several of the most significant clusters.

About this clone: The target antigen is unknown.

The clonotype comes from a man between 18 and 35 years old in good health and CMV-seronegative. The V and J genes are TRBV30 and TRBJ1-2; 10 bases line up with TRBD1. The sample was PBMCs. The CDR3 nucleotides read TGTGCCTGGAGTCTACCCGGGACAGGGGCTAACTATGGCTACACCTTC. Its translation is CAWSLPGTGANYGYTF.